This T cell receptor beta chain emerged from a study of tissue T cells after allogeneic stem cell transplantation. Of note for this clone: Each gene name is a mouse one.

The time point is: mouse harvest day 7 after allogeneic transplant. Mouse grafts combined 10^7 T-cell-depleted bone marrow cells with 10^6 splenic CD5+ T cells. B6 (H2b) cells into BALB/c (H2d) mice; tissues taken at day 7 or 14. Sequencing used immunoSEQ multiplex PCR; TCRdb keeps in-frame clones, though not all of them. Of 7,500 to 10,000 clones listed, roughly 41% were seen once; the top ten hold about 7.2%. Sequencing was performed on gut tissue. The TCR comes from a female BALB/c mouse given C57BL/6 T cells with graft-versus-host disease after an allogeneic hematopoietic cell transplant.

CDR3 sequence reads: CASSQGGHQDTQYF. The sequenced CDR3 bases are TGTGCCAGCAGCCAAGGGGGTCACCAAGACACCCAGTAC. The chain links TRBV5 to TRBJ2-5; no clear D gene. The CDR3 is cut off 1 residue early in the read; its end comes from the germline J gene. CDR1 is LGHNA and CDR2 is YNLKQL in the germline V gene (reference sequence). This CDR3 spans 14 amino acids. The germline V and J ends were trimmed by 1 base and 1 base, with 6 bases remaining between them.